This is a list of T cell receptor beta chains from one sample in a study of shared clonotypes between healthy human individuals. The assay was immunoSEQ multiplex PCR, and TCRdb's table has in-frame clones only and misses some. The sample holds some 2.4 million clones, 93% seen once. Sequencing input: naive CD4+ T cells from PBMCs. The receptors derive from a man aged 18 to 35 in good health. Some clones in this sample may be carry-over from other donors' samples. The CDR3 runs from the conserved cysteine through the conserved F or W. The order of the fields is CDR3 DNA, CDR3 protein, clone size, V gene, D gene, J gene. A D gene is named only where the DNA matches it firmly. Clone size appears in some rows only: once, few, many, or a class for an expanded clone.

DNA: TGTGCCAGCAGCACCTCGGGCGGGGAGCTGTTTTTT
CDR3: CASSTSGGELFF
size: .
V: TRBV7-9
D: .
J: TRBJ2-2

DNA: TGTGCCTGGAGTGTACTCGGTGCCTACGAGCAGTACTTC
CDR3: CAWSVLGAYEQYF
size: .
V: TRBV30
D: .
J: TRBJ2-7

DNA: TGTGCCAGCAGCGTAGGGCTAGCGGGCCCCTCCTACAATGAGCAGTTCTTC
CDR3: CASSVGLAGPSYNEQFF
size: .
V: TRBV9
D: TRBD2
J: TRBJ2-1

DNA: TGTGCCAGTAGTGCTTCTAGCGGCCCTACCGGGGAGCTGTTTTTT
CDR3: CASSASSGPTGELFF
size: .
V: TRBV19
D: TRBD2
J: TRBJ2-2

DNA: TGTGCCAGCAGACCCAGAGCCAGGGCAGAGACCCAGTACTTC
CDR3: CASRPRARAETQYF
size: once
V: TRBV5-5
D: .
J: TRBJ2-5

DNA: TGTGCCACCAGCAGAGATTTTTCTGTCAGCTCAGAGAGGCTGAGCGAGCAGTACTTC
CDR3: CATSRDFSVSSERLSEQYF
size: .
V: TRBV15
D: .
J: TRBJ2-7

DNA: TGTGCCAGCAGTAGCGGCGGGACAGGGTTATTCTACGAGCAGTACTTC
CDR3: CASSSGGTGLFYEQYF
size: .
V: TRBV28
D: TRBD1
J: TRBJ2-7

DNA: TGTGCCAGCTCACCCCAGGGGGCGGGAGCTTTATACGAGCAGTACTTC
CDR3: CASSPQGAGALYEQYF
size: .
V: TRBV18
D: .
J: TRBJ2-7

DNA: TGCGCCAGCAGTAGTACGGGATCCCGCACAGATACGCAGTATTTT
CDR3: CASSSTGSRTDTQYF
size: .
V: TRBV5-1
D: .
J: TRBJ2-3

DNA: TGTGCCAGCAGTCTTAGTTGGGCAACTGCTTTCTTT
CDR3: CASSLSWATAFF
size: few
V: TRBV7-9
D: .
J: TRBJ1-1

DNA: TGTGCCAGCAGTGAAGGCAGGGTGAAGTACTTC
CDR3: CASSEGRVKYF
size: .
V: TRBV2
D: .
J: TRBJ2-7

DNA: TGTGCCAGCAGCTTAGGGGACCGAGCTTTCTTT
CDR3: CASSLGDRAFF
size: .
V: TRBV7-9
D: .
J: TRBJ1-1

DNA: TGCGCCAGCAGCTTGTTTCCGGGAGGGCCAGATACGCAGTATTTT
CDR3: CASSLFPGGPDTQYF
size: .
V: TRBV5-1
D: TRBD2
J: TRBJ2-3

DNA: TGTGCCTGGAGTGTCGGCCAAGAGACCCAGTACTTC
CDR3: CAWSVGQETQYF
size: .
V: TRBV30
D: .
J: TRBJ2-5

DNA: TGTGCCAGCAGCTTAGGGGACAGCCCGTACTTC
CDR3: CASSLGDSPYF
size: .
V: TRBV7-2
D: TRBD1
J: TRBJ2-5

DNA: TGTGCCAGCAGTTTGGGGGTGGAAGAAAAACTGTTTTTT
CDR3: CASSLGVEEKLFF
size: .
V: TRBV28
D: .
J: TRBJ1-4

DNA: TGTGCCAGCTCACCAGTCGTCGGCGGCTACACCTTC
CDR3: CASSPVVGGYTF
size: .
V: TRBV18
D: .
J: TRBJ1-2

DNA: TGCGCCAGCAGCTTGTATGGACTAGCGGGAGGAGGGACAGATACGCAGTATTTT
CDR3: CASSLYGLAGGGTDTQYF
size: .
V: TRBV5-1
D: TRBD2
J: TRBJ2-3